This T cell receptor (beta chain) comes out of a study of CD8+ T cells in alopecia areata. In the study overall: Among treated patients, oral tofacitinib was administered at 5 to 10 mg twice daily.

Trimming left V 0 bases short and J 5 bases short, with 8 bases between. CDR1 is LNHDA, CDR2 SQIVND, per germline (reference sequence). The CDR3 is 13 residues long. The sample's treatment: oral pan-JAK inhibitor, 5-10 mg twice daily. cDNA prepared by RNA extraction and subsequent reverse transcription served as the template for sequencing. Sequenced by immunoSEQ multiplex PCR; TCRdb stores in-frame clones only, minus some. The sample includes 90,000 to 120,000 clones, roughly 84% seen only once; the top ten take roughly 25%. On this clone: Its specificity is not known.

General study points: Among the top 100, expanded CD8+ clones were significantly decreased by tofacitinib, as was scalp clonality. Against the mouse data, patients shared TCRs less clearly, possibly for HLA reasons.

This chain uses TRBV19 with TRBJ2-7; D may be TRBD1 or TRBD2 (5 bases each). Sequenced material: CD8+ T cells sorted from blood, taken at week 24, from a patient treated with tofacitinib. The sequence was obtained from a human donor with alopecia areata. The CDR3 DNA reads as TGTGCCAGTAGTATAGATCGAGGGGACGAGCAGTACTTC. This translates into CASSIDRGDEQYF.